A single sample is the source of the 3 T cell receptor beta chains below, sequenced in a study of T cell responses to AZD1222 COVID-19 vaccine. Profiled with immunoSEQ multiplex PCR; TCRdb holds only in-frame clones, not every one. The repertoire holds 150,000 to 200,000 clones, with about nine tenths as singletons. The sample here was peripheral blood, taken on day 0 of AZD1222 vaccination. These receptors all come from an adult in good health.

The CDR3 nucleotides are TGTGCCAGCAGCCTCAACCGAGACGGAGGGCCTGATATTTTGGGTACGCAGTATTTT. Translation: CASSLNRDGGPDILGTQYF. This chain joins TRBV9 and TRBJ2-3; D possibly corresponds to TRBD2 (6 bases). CDR1 and CDR2 (germline): SGDLS, YYNGEE. The CDR3 is 19 amino acids. V lost 4 bases and J 8 bases, leaving 32 bases between the germline ends.

This chain links TRBV29-1 with TRBJ1-1; D gene unclear. The CDR3 sequence is 12 residues long. The germline V and J ends were trimmed by 4 bases and 3 bases, with 9 bases remaining between them. CDR1 SQVTM and CDR2 ANQGSEA come from the germline V gene. The CDR3 here is CSVGRTDTEAFF. CDR3 sequence (DNA): TGCAGCGTTGGGAGAACCGACACTGAAGCTTTCTTT. The whole variable domain, remainder taken from reference TRBV29-1 and TRBJ1-1, is SAVISQKPSRDICQRGTSLTIQCQVDSQVTMMFWYRQQPGQSLTLIATANQGSEATYESGFVIDKFPISRPNLTFSTLTVSNMSPEDSSIYLCSVGRTDTEAFFGQGTRLTVV.

V and J are TRBV6-1 and TRBJ1-4, with D perhaps matching TRBD1 (5 bases). The CDR3 loop spans 15 amino acids. V was cut by 3 bases and J by 0 bases, with 8 bases left in between. Germline assignment: CDR1 MNHNS and CDR2 SASEGT. CDR3: CASSERGATNEKLFF. The CDR3 nucleotides read TGTGCCAGCAGTGAGAGGGGAGCAACTAATGAAAAACTGTTTTTT.